This T cell receptor beta chain came from a study of breast tumors, draining lymph nodes, adjacent tissues. Regarding this clonotype: Its antigen is not known.

Findings and limits, study-wide: The lymph node origin of tumor T cells was framed as consistent with a hypothesis, not demonstrated. Data fit most tumor T cells coming from lymph node, expanding in tumor. Tumor and nontumor repertoires were significantly more similar in luminal-like than in basal-like breast cancer.

Samples came from axillary lymph nodes draining the breast cancer. TCRdb ran MiXCR on the multiplex PCR reads and lists one entry per CDR3 protein. The sample has some 170,000 distinct CDR3 sequences, about 30% seen once. CDR3 length equals 18 residues. Germline loops: CDR1 MNHEY, CDR2 SVGAGI. The germline V and J ends were trimmed by 5 bases and 9 bases, with 26 bases remaining between them. Sequencing was performed on axillary lymph node tissue. This clonotype was sampled from a female donor with breast cancer. Some clones in this sample may be carry-over from other donors' samples. This chain joins TRBV6-5 and TRBJ1-6, with D possibly TRBD1 on 6 matching bases. The CDR3 protein is CASSAGTLNTGEVSPLHF. Here the CDR3 DNA reads TGTGCCAGCAGTGCCGGGACATTGAACACCGGGGAGGTTTCACCCCTCCACTTT.